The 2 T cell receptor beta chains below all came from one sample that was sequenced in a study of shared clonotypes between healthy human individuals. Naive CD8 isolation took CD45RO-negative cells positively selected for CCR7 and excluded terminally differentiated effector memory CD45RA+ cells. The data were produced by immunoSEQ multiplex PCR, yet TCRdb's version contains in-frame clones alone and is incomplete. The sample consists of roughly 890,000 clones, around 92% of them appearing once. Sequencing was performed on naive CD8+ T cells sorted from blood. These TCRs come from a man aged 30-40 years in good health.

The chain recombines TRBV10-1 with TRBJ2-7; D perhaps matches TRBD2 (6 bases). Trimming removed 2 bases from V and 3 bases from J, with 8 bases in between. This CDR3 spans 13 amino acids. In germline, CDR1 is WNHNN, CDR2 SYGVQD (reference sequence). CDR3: CASSEVRGYEQYF. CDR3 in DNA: TGCGCCAGCAGTGAGGTGCGGGGCTACGAGCAGTACTTC.

CDR3 nucleotides: TGCGCCAGCATGGGGGGGGAGCAGTACTTC. Amino acids: CASMGGEQYF. V gene TRBV10-2 combines with J gene TRBJ2-7; TRBD2 aligns across 7 bases. CDR3 length: 10 residues. From germline, CDR1 is WSHSY and CDR2 SAAADI. V was pared by 7 bases and J by 7 bases, with 1 base of the junction left unmatched.